This T cell receptor beta chain stems from a study of blood T cell repertoires in COVID-19. Across the whole study: COVID-19 samples, acute and convalescent, were from the United States, Italy and Spain. PBMCs, B-cell-depleted T cells, or T cells were the source of the cDNA or gDNA that made up the material.

The CDR3 loop spans 15 amino acids. The germline V and J ends were trimmed by 3 bases and 2 bases, with 14 bases remaining between them. The germline V gene encodes CDR1 SGDLS and CDR2 YYNGEE. Per the original methods: Reference gene primer amplification gave nucleated cell count estimates. Libraries were prepared by immunoSEQ multiplex PCR; TCRdb keeps only in-frame clonotypes and omits some of them. That table is the source of V, J and clone size, and D and trimming were worked out from the DNA. The sample gives around 140,000 clones, 87% of which show up once; roughly 1% is in the top ten. The sequenced sample was peripheral blood. The origin of this receptor is a woman aged 45-65 years with acute or convalescent COVID-19. The chain employs TRBV9 and TRBJ1-2, with D possibly TRBD1 on 5 matching bases. The CDR3: CASSGGGGLNYGYTF. CDR3 DNA sequence: TGTGCCAGCAGCGGAGGTGGGGGACTGAACTATGGCTACACCTTC.